Listed here is a single TCR beta chain. The CDR3 totals 15 residues. J was trimmed by 2 bases and V by 5 bases; bases with no gene match: 6. CDR1 and CDR2 from the germline V gene are MNHEY and SVGAGI. This record belongs to a study of OX40 agonist ivuxolimab in advanced cancers. TCRdb keeps only in-frame clones here, not all; method: immunoSEQ multiplex PCR. The sample contains around 50,000 clones, 80% to 95% of which appear only once. The source was CD4+ or CD8+ T cells sorted from blood, collected in a trial of the OX40 agonist ivuxolimab. The source of this sequence is an adult with an advanced solid tumor such as melanoma, head and neck, liver or kidney cancer. This chain uses TRBV6-5 with TRBJ2-5, with TRBD2 matching 9 bases. The CDR3 DNA follows: TGTGCCAGCAGTCCCGGGACTAGCTGGCAAGAGACCCAGTACTTC. It specifies CASSPGTSWQETQYF.